Sequencing of this T cell receptor (beta chain) was carried out in a study of CD8 T cells in ankylosing spondylitis. General study results and limits: According to the report, clones linked to the disease were significantly enriched in matched synovial fluid samples taken from ankylosing spondylitis patients. Earlier work had already found some motif variants in reactive arthritis synovial fluid and blood. Clones linked to the disease showed a CD8+ phenotype. They occurred at relatively low frequencies in peripheral blood.

On this clonotype: Antigen: not known.

V was cut by 9 bases and J by 3 bases, with 14 bases left in between. The CDR3 contains 13 residues. Quantitative barcoded 5'-RACE was used to prepare TCR beta libraries. TCRdb re-derived calls from the 5' RACE reads in MiXCR, one entry per CDR3 protein. The table records 250,000 to 300,000 distinct CDR3 sequences, around 18% of them present only once. The clonotype originates from a male donor with ankylosing spondylitis or in good health (not recorded which). The rearrangement uses TRBV12-3 or TRBV12-4 and TRBJ1-1, with D unclear. Source material: blood, either unsorted or a sorted T cell fraction (not recorded which). CDR3 loop: CASSRPPYTEAFF. CDR3 DNA sequence: TGTGCCAGTTCCCGGCCCCCGTACACTGAAGCTTTCTTT.